Included here is one TCR beta chain sequence, with context. The primer mix had 60 Vbeta and 13 Jbeta primers. Repertoires were generated with immunoSEQ multiplex PCR, while TCRdb's copy carries only in-frame clones and drops some. The sample records over 120,000 clones, approximately 78% being singletons. This entry is derived from a study of cytomegalovirus exposure and HLA in healthy donors. This TCR came from a female donor in good health and CMV-seronegative. Specimen: PBMCs.

CDR3 DNA: TGCAGCGTTGGGGCAGGGGGGCGGGCCTCTGGGGCCAACGTCCTGACTTTC. Amino acid sequence: CSVGAGGRASGANVLTF. V and J are TRBV29-1 and TRBJ2-6, with a possible D match to TRBD1 (7 bases). This CDR3 has 17 amino acids. CDR1 and CDR2 (germline): SQVTM, ANQGSEA. The ends were cut back, 4 bases at V and 0 bases at J, with 16 bases in the middle.